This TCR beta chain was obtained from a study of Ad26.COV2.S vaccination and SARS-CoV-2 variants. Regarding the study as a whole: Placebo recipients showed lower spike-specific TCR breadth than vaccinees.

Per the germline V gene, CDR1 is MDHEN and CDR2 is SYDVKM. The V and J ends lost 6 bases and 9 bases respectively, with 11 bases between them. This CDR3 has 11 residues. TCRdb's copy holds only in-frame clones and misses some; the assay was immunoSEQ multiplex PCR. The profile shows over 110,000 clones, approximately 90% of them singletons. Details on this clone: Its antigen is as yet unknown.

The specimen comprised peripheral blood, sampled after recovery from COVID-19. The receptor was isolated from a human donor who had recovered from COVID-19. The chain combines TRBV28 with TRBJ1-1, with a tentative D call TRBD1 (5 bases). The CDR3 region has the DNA TGTGCCAGCAGGGGGCAGCTGCAAGCTTTCTTT. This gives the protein CASRGQLQAFF.